The 17 T cell receptor beta chains presented below share a single source sample, sequenced in a study of blood T cell repertoires in COVID-19. Here immunoSEQ multiplex PCR was the method, and the copy in TCRdb shows in-frame clones only, minus some. This sample has about 150,000 clones, with approximately 92% found just once. Specimen: peripheral blood. The receptors originated from a woman aged 55 to 70 with active COVID-19.

The chain has TRBV7-2 and TRBJ2-5; TRBD1 matches 8 bases. The junction had 3 bases not matched to a gene; V was cut back by 3 bases and J by 6 bases. CDR3 length: 13 residues. Germline V gives CDR1 SGHTA, CDR2 FQGNSA. The CDR3 loop is CASSLQGAKTQYF. The DNA of the CDR3 is TGTGCCAGCAGCTTGCAGGGGGCAAAGACCCAGTACTTC.

The chain employs TRBV15 and TRBJ2-2, with 8 bases lining up with TRBD1. This CDR3 is built from 13 residues. The V segment lost 6 bases and the J segment 8 bases; nucleotides outside the gene matches: 5. Germline V gene lookup returns CDR1 LNHNV and CDR2 YYDKDF (reference sequence). The CDR3 DNA follows: TGTGCCACCAGAAAGACAGGGGCAGGGGAGCTGTTTTTT. This translates into CATRKTGAGELFF. Complete variable domain (other parts from reference TRBV15 and TRBJ2-2): DAMVIQNPRYQVTQFGKPVTLSCSQTLNHNVMYWYQQKSSQAPKLLFHYYDKDFNNEADTPDNFQSRRPNTSFCFLDIRSPGLGDTAMYLCATRKTGAGELFFGEGSRLTVL.

J is TRBJ2-7 and V is TRBV5-1; TRBD2 might be the D (5 bases). The CDR3 covers 14 residues. V lost 4 bases to trimming and J lost 2 bases, with 13 bases between them. Germline CDR1 SGHRS, CDR2 YFSETQ. The CDR3 loop reads CASSLGISPYEQYF. Here the CDR3 DNA reads TGCGCCAGCAGCCTCGGGATCTCCCCCTACGAGCAGTACTTC.

This chain joins TRBV28 and TRBJ1-2, with 9 bases matching TRBD1. V dropped 10 bases and J dropped 3; count of bases not matched to a gene: 9. The CDR3 is made up of 14 amino acids. Germline-derived CDR1 and CDR2 are MDHEN and SYDVKM. The CDR3 DNA sequence: TGTGCCATCTCACAGGGGGCAATGGACTATGGCTACACCTTC. It translates to CAISQGAMDYGYTF.

This chain links TRBV5-1 with TRBJ2-6; a weak D match, TRBD1 (5 bases). The CDR3 is 16 amino acids. Germline-derived CDR1 and CDR2 are SGHRS and YFSETQ. Trimming left V 4 bases short and J 0 bases short, with 11 bases between. The CDR3 loop is CASSGGQPSGANVLTF. DNA for the CDR3: TGCGCCAGCAGCGGCGGACAACCCTCTGGGGCCAACGTCCTGACTTTC.

J is TRBJ2-7 and V is TRBV6-5; 8 positions agree with TRBD2. Germline CDR1 MNHEY, CDR2 SVGAGI. With V trimmed by 1 base and J by 2 bases, 1 base remained unmatched. This CDR3 contains 14 residues. In DNA, the CDR3 is TGTGCCAGCAGTTACTTAGCGGGAACCTACGAGCAGTACTTC. Amino acids: CASSYLAGTYEQYF.

This clone was seen just once. CDR3 nucleotide sequence: TGTGCCAGCAGCTTAGAGCCAGGGGCCGTGGAAGCTTTCTTT. This translates into CASSLEPGAVEAFF. The chain links TRBV7-2 to TRBJ1-1, with a tentative D call TRBD1 (6 bases). The CDR3 is made up of 14 amino acids. The V gene's germline CDR1 is SGHTA and CDR2 FQGNSA. Trimming left V 1 base short and J 8 bases short, with 14 bases between.

The genes are TRBV24-1 and TRBJ2-3; tentative D call: TRBD2 (6 bases). The V and J ends lost 0 bases and 0 bases respectively, with 12 bases between them. The CDR3 spans 17 residues. The germline gives CDR1 KGHDR, CDR2 SFDVKD. Here the CDR3 DNA reads TGTGCCACCAGTGATTTGCAGGCAGGGACTAGCACAGATACGCAGTATTTT. Translated, it gives CATSDLQAGTSTDTQYF.

The chain uses TRBV4-1 and TRBJ1-6, with D perhaps matching TRBD1 (6 bases). This CDR3 comprises 15 residues. CDR1 MGHRA and CDR2 YSYEKL come from the germline V gene. V was pared by 0 bases and J by 11 bases, with 14 bases between. The DNA for the CDR3 is TGCGCCAGCAGCCAAGATCAGTTCAGGGGCCCACCCCTCCACTTT. It yields the protein CASSQDQFRGPPLHF.

V is TRBV6-2 or TRBV6-3 and J is TRBJ2-3; tentative D call: TRBD2 (5 bases). The V end was cut by 2 bases, the J end by 5 bases, with 5 bases between. From germline, CDR1 is MNHEY and CDR2 SVGEGT. The CDR3 has 12 residues. DNA for the CDR3: TGTGCCAGCAGTTACCGGGGAGATACGCAGTATTTT. Amino acid sequence: CASSYRGDTQYF.

This clone was found once. The gene calls are TRBV30 and TRBJ2-3; TRBD1 is a possible D gene (5 bases). Trimming pared 8 bases from V and 9 bases from J, leaving 12 bases between. Germline V gives CDR1 GTSNPN, CDR2 SVGIG (reference sequence). The CDR3 consists of 10 residues. The CDR3 DNA follows: TGTGCCCAAGACAGTGTCACGCAGTATTTT. It specifies CAQDSVTQYF.

The chain has TRBV10-1 and TRBJ1-4; D possibly corresponds to TRBD1 (5 bases). The V end was cut by 3 bases, the J end by 8 bases, with 10 bases between. There are 13 residues in the CDR3. The germline gives CDR1 WNHNN, CDR2 SYGVQD (reference sequence). The CDR3 sequence is CASSDRASEKLFF. As DNA, the CDR3 is TGCGCCAGCAGTGACAGGGCTTCGGAAAAACTGTTTTTT.

This clone showed up just once. The chain couples TRBV12-5 to TRBJ2-3; D is undetermined. This CDR3 contains 15 residues. Germline V gene sequence: CDR1 LGHNT, CDR2 FRNRAP. Deletions cut 1 base from V and 0 bases from J, with 8 bases between. CDR3 nucleotide sequence: TGTGCTAGTGGTTTGGGCAGCGTTAGCACAGATACGCAGTATTTT. It specifies CASGLGSVSTDTQYF. The complete variable domain, with remaining parts taken from reference TRBV12-5 and TRBJ2-3, reads DARVTQTPRHKVTEMGQEVTMRCQPILGHNTVFWYRQTMMQGLELLAYFRNRAPLDDSGMPKDRFSAEMPDATLATLKIQPSEPRDSAVYFCASGLGSVSTDTQYFGPGTRLTVL.

The chain recombines TRBV7-9 with TRBJ1-1; 8 nucleotides match TRBD1. Per the germline V gene, CDR1 is SEHNR and CDR2 is FQNEAQ (reference sequence). This CDR3 is built from 15 residues. After removal of 2 bases from V and 6 bases from J, the junction contained 8 bases not matched to a gene. As DNA, the CDR3 is TGTGCCAGCAGCTTACAGGGACAGGAGTGGGCTGAAGCTTTCTTT. This translates into CASSLQGQEWAEAFF.

The chain has TRBV27 and TRBJ1-2; 11 nucleotides match TRBD1. This CDR3 comprises 17 residues. The germline V gene encodes CDR1 MNHEY and CDR2 SMNVEV (reference sequence). V lost 3 bases, J lost 8 bases, and 14 bases stayed unmatched. The CDR3: CASSFRALGQGARGYTF. The CDR3 bases are TGTGCCAGCAGTTTCAGGGCCCTCGGACAGGGGGCGCGGGGCTACACCTTC.

The rearrangement uses TRBV30 and TRBJ2-3; 7 positions agree with TRBD1. With V trimmed by 0 bases and J by 4 bases, 1 base remained unmatched. The germline gives CDR1 GTSNPN, CDR2 SVGIG (reference sequence). The CDR3 runs 13 residues. The CDR3 region has the DNA TGTGCCTGGAGTGTACAGGGGTCAGATACGCAGTATTTT. Translation: CAWSVQGSDTQYF.

This clone was counted a single time. J is TRBJ1-1 and V is TRBV2; 9 nucleotides align to TRBD1. Per germline, CDR1 SNHLY and CDR2 FYNNEI. With 6 bases clipped from V and 11 bases from J, the junction kept 7 bases outside the gene matches. This CDR3 is built from 12 residues. The CDR3 here is CASRPRQGGAFF. For the CDR3, the DNA is TGTGCCAGCAGGCCTCGACAGGGGGGGGCTTTCTTT. The entire variable domain, with the rest obtained from reference TRBV2 and TRBJ1-1, is as follows: EPEVTQTPSHQVTQMGQEVILRCVPISNHLYFYWYRQILGQKVEFLVSFYNNEISEKSEIFDDQFSVERPDGSNFTLKIRSTKLEDSAMYFCASRPRQGGAFFGQGTRLTVV.